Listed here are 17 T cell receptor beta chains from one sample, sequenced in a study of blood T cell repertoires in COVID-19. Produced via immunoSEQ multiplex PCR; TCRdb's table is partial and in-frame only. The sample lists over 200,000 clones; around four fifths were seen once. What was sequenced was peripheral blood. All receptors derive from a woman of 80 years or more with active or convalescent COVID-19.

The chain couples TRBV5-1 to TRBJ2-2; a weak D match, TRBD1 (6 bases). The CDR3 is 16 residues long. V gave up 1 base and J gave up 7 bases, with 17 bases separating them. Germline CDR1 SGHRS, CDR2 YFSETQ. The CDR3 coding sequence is TGCGCCAGCAGCTTGTCCCCTTCCCAGGGGAGCGGGGAGCTGTTTTTT. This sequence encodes CASSLSPSQGSGELFF. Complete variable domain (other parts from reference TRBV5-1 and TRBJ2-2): KAGVTQTPRYLIKTRGQQVTLSCSPISGHRSVSWYQQTPGQGLQFLFEYFSETQRNKGNFPGRFSGRQFSNSRSEMNVSTLELGDSALYLCASSLSPSQGSGELFFGEGSRLTVL.

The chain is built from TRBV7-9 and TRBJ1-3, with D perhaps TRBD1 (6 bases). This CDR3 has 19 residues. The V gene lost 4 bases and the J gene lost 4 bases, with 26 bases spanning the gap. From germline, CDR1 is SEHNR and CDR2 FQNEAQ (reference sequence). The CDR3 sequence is CASSSKYLPQGRLGNTIYF. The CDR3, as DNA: TGTGCCAGCAGCTCTAAATACCTTCCTCAGGGGCGTTTAGGAAACACCATATATTTT.

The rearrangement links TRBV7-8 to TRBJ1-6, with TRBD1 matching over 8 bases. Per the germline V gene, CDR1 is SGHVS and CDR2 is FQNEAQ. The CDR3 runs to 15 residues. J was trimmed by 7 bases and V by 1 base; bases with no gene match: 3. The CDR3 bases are TGTGCCAGCAGCTTAGGGACAGGGTTAAATTCACCCCTCCACTTT. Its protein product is CASSLGTGLNSPLHF.

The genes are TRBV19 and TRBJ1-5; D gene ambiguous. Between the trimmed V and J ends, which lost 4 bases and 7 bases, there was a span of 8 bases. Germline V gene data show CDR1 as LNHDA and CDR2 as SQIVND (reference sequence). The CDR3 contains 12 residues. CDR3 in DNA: TGTGCCAGTAGTACCCTGGCCCAGCCCCAGCATTTT. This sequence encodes CASSTLAQPQHF.

This chain's CDR3 is CASSSGQGGYGYTF. The CDR3 DNA sequence: TGCGCCAGCAGCTCTGGACAGGGAGGCTATGGCTACACCTTC. The chain couples TRBV5-1 to TRBJ1-2; 8 bases agree with TRBD1. The CDR3 length is 14 residues. Germline V gene sequence: CDR1 SGHRS, CDR2 YFSETQ. The ends lost 3 bases at V and 4 bases at J; junction bases unmatched: 5.

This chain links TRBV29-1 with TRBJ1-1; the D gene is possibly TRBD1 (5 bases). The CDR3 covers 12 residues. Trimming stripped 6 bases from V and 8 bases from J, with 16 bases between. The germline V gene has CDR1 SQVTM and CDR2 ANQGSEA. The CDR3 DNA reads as TGCAGCGTCGCACAGTGGGGGGGAGAAGCTTTCTTT. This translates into CSVAQWGGEAFF.

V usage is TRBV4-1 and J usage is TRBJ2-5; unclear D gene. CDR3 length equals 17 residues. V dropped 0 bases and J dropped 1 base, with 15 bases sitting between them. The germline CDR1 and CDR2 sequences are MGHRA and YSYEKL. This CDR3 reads CASSQDIAETSQETQYF. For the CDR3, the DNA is TGCGCCAGCAGCCAAGATATTGCGGAAACCTCCCAAGAGACCCAGTACTTC.

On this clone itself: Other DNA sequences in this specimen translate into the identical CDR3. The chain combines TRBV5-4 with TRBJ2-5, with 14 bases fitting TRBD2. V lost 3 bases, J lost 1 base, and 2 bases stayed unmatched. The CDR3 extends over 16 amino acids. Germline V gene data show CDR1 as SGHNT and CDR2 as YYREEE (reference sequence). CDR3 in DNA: TGTGCCAGCAGCTCAGGACTAGCGGGGGGCCAAGAGACCCAGTACTTC. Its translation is CASSSGLAGGQETQYF.

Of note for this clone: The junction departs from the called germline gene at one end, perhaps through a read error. Here the CDR3 reads CASTLMGSFNEQFF. CDR3 bases: TGTGCCAGCACCCTAATGGGCTCCTTCAATGAGCAGTTCTTC. The genes are TRBV7-9 and TRBJ2-1; D ambiguous. This CDR3 contains 14 residues. The germline V gene has CDR1 SEHNR and CDR2 FQNEAQ (reference sequence).

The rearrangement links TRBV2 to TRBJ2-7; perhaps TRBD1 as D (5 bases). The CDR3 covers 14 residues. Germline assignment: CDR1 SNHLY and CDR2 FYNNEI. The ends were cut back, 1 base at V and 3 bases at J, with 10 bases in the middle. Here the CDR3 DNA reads TGTGCCAGCAGTGAAGGAAGGCAGGGCTACGAGCAGTACTTC. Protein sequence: CASSEGRQGYEQYF.

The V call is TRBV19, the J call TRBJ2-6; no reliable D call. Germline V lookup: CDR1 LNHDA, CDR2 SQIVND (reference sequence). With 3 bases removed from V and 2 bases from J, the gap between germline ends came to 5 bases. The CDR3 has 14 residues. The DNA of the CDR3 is TGTGCCAGTAGTATTCGAGCTGGGGCCAACGTCCTGACTTTC. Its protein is CASSIRAGANVLTF. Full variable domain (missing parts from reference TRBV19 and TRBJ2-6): DGGITQSPKYLFRKEGQNVTLSCEQNLNHDAMYWYRQDPGQGLRLIYYSQIVNDFQKGDIAEGYSVSREKKESFPLTVTSAQKNPTAFYLCASSIRAGANVLTFGAGSRLTVL.

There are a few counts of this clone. In DNA form, the CDR3 reads TGTGCCAGCAGCCCGGACAGAGGGGGTCAGCCCCAGCATTTT. Translating it yields CASSPDRGGQPQHF. This chain connects TRBV7-2 to TRBJ1-5, with D possibly being TRBD1 (6 bases). The CDR3 extends over 14 amino acids. V was trimmed by 5 bases and J by 6 bases, leaving 14 bases between them. Germline-derived CDR1 and CDR2 are SGHTA and FQGNSA.

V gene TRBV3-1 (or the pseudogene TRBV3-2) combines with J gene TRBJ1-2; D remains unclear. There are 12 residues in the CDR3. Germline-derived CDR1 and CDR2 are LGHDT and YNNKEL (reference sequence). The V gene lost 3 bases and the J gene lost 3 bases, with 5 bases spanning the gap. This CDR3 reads CASSHPYYGYTF. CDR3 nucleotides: TGTGCCAGCAGCCACCCATACTATGGCTACACCTTC.

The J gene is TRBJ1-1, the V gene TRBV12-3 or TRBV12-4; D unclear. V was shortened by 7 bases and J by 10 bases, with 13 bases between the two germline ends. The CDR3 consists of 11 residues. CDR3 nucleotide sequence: TGTGCCAGCATGGTTGCACACCCAGCTTTCTTT. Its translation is CASMVAHPAFF.

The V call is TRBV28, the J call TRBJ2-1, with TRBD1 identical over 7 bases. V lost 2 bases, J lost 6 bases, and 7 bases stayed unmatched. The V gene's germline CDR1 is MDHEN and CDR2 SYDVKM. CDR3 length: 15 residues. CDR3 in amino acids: CASSLGDSPTNEQFF. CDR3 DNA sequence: TGTGCCAGCAGTTTAGGGGACAGCCCCACCAATGAGCAGTTCTTC.

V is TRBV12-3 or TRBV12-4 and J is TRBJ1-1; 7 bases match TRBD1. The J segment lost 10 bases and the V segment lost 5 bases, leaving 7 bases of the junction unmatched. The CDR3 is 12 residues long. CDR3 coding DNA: TGTGCCAGCAGTACCAAGGGGGCGGTAGCTTTCTTT. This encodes CASSTKGAVAFF.

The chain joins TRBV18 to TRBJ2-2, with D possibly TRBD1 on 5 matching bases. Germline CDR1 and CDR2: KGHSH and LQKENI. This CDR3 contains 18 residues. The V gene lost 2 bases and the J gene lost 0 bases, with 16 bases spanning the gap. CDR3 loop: CASSPSQAGNTNTGELFF. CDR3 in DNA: TGTGCCAGCTCACCAAGTCAGGCAGGGAATACGAACACCGGGGAGCTGTTTTTT.